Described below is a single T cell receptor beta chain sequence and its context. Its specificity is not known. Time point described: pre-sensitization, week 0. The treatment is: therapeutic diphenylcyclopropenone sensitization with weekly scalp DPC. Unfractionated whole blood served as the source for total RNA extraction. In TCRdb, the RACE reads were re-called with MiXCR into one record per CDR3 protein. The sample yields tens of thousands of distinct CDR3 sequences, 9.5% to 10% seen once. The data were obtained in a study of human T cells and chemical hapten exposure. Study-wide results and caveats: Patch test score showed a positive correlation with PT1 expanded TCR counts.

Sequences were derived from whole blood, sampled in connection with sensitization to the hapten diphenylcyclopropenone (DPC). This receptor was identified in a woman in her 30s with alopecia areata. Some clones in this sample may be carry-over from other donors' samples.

For the CDR3, the DNA is TGTGCCACCAGTGATCCCTGGACTAGCGGGGGTCGTGATACGCAGTATTTT. Protein: CATSDPWTSGGRDTQYF. The chain carries TRBV24-1 and TRBJ2-3; 13 positions agree with TRBD2. This CDR3 spans 17 amino acids. Germline loops: CDR1 KGHDR, CDR2 SFDVKD. V trimming: 3 bases; J trimming: 6 bases; junction bases outside the gene matches: 8.